One and the same sample provided the 26 T cell receptor beta chains below, sequenced in a study of blood T cell repertoires in COVID-19. Libraries were prepared by immunoSEQ multiplex PCR; TCRdb keeps only in-frame clonotypes and omits some of them. The profile covers approximately 77,000 clones, with approximately 85% appearing a single time and 8.5% to 10% taken by the ten largest. Material: peripheral blood. Every receptor here comes from a man aged 50-60 years with COVID-19, enrolled during active disease.

The CDR3 loop reads CATSRGTGVETQYF. Here the CDR3 DNA reads TGTGCCACCAGCAGAGGGACAGGGGTAGAGACCCAGTACTTC. The chain couples TRBV15 to TRBJ2-5; 9 bases match TRBD1. From germline, CDR1 is LNHNV and CDR2 YYDKDF (reference sequence). The CDR3 length is 14 residues. V was clipped by 1 base and J by 4 bases; unmatched bases: 1.

The chain recombines TRBV25-1 with TRBJ2-3; TRBD2 agrees at 8 bases. Trimming at V came to 5 bases and at J to 0 bases, leaving 7 bases not matched to a gene. Germline CDR1 and CDR2: MGHDK and SYGVNS. The CDR3 loop spans 16 amino acids. The CDR3 here is CASSLAGSASTDTQYF. As DNA, the CDR3 is TGTGCCAGCAGTTTAGCGGGGAGCGCTAGCACAGATACGCAGTATTTT.

The J gene is TRBJ1-5, the V gene TRBV6-5; the D is unclear. V shed 2 bases and J shed 2 bases, with 10 bases lying between them. The CDR3 covers 15 residues. Germline V lookup: CDR1 MNHEY, CDR2 SVGAGI. The CDR3 is CASSYAGIGNQPQHF. CDR3 bases: TGTGCCAGCAGTTACGCCGGGATTGGCAATCAGCCCCAGCATTTT.

The chain uses TRBV6-5 and TRBJ2-1; 7 bases line up with TRBD2. CDR3 length equals 15 residues. From germline, CDR1 is MNHEY and CDR2 SVGAGI. The J segment lost 10 bases and the V segment lost 3 bases, leaving 12 bases of the junction unmatched. CDR3 region: CASSYMAGGSGEQFF. The DNA of the CDR3 is TGTGCCAGCAGTTATATGGCAGGCGGGAGTGGGGAGCAGTTCTTC.

The rearrangement uses TRBV9 and TRBJ2-2; D gene ambiguous. The CDR3 totals 15 residues. Germline V gene lookup returns CDR1 SGDLS and CDR2 YYNGEE. Trimming took 0 bases from V and 5 from J, leaving 11 bases between them. The CDR3 DNA follows: TGTGCCAGCAGCGTAGACCCCATCAGAACCGGGGAGCTGTTTTTT. Protein sequence: CASSVDPIRTGELFF.

This chain links TRBV19 with TRBJ2-7, with 8 positions matching TRBD2. Unmatched junction bases numbered 4, after V lost 3 bases and J lost 3 bases. Germline-derived CDR1 and CDR2 are LNHDA and SQIVND (reference sequence). There are 14 residues in the CDR3. The CDR3 reads CASSIREGDYEQYF. In nucleotides, the CDR3 is TGTGCCAGTAGTATTCGGGAGGGGGACTACGAGCAGTACTTC. Filled out from reference TRBV19 and TRBJ2-7, the complete variable domain reads DGGITQSPKYLFRKEGQNVTLSCEQNLNHDAMYWYRQDPGQGLRLIYYSQIVNDFQKGDIAEGYSVSREKKESFPLTVTSAQKNPTAFYLCASSIREGDYEQYFGPGTRLTVT.

V usage is TRBV6-5 and J usage is TRBJ2-7; 7 bases line up with TRBD1. Germline CDR1 is MNHEY and CDR2 is SVGAGI. The CDR3 runs 14 residues. After removal of 6 bases from V and 0 bases from J, the junction contained 5 bases not matched to a gene. The CDR3 spells CASSDRESSYEQYF. The CDR3 region has the DNA TGTGCCAGCAGCGACAGGGAGAGCTCCTACGAGCAGTACTTC.

This chain links TRBV5-6 with TRBJ2-3; TRBD1 agrees at 9 bases. CDR1 and CDR2 (germline): SGHDT, YYEEEE. V dropped 0 bases and J dropped 4; count of bases not matched to a gene: 15. The CDR3 has 19 residues. CDR3 sequence reads: CASSLGRTARGQGADTQYF. CDR3 nucleotides: TGTGCCAGCAGCTTGGGTAGAACGGCGAGGGGACAGGGAGCAGATACGCAGTATTTT.

The chain links TRBV28 to TRBJ1-5, with D uncertain. V was pared by 7 bases and J by 4 bases, with 14 bases between. This CDR3 contains 14 residues. The V gene's germline CDR1 is MDHEN and CDR2 SYDVKM. The CDR3: CASTGSGWNQPQHF. The CDR3 bases are TGTGCCAGCACGGGGAGCGGGTGGAATCAGCCCCAGCATTTT.

This chain joins TRBV29-1 and TRBJ1-4, with 9 bases lining up with TRBD1. V lost 0 bases, J lost 8 bases, and 7 bases stayed unmatched. CDR3 size: 15 residues. In germline, CDR1 is SQVTM, CDR2 ANQGSEA. This CDR3 is CSVEDEQGAGEKLFF. CDR3 bases: TGCAGCGTTGAAGATGAACAGGGGGCAGGGGAAAAACTGTTTTTT.

V gene TRBV7-9 combines with J gene TRBJ1-4; 7 bases match TRBD1. J was trimmed by 6 bases and V by 4 bases; bases with no gene match: 8. CDR3 length equals 15 residues. Germline-derived CDR1 and CDR2 are SEHNR and FQNEAQ (reference sequence). The CDR3 protein is CASSSQGRRDEKLFF. DNA of the CDR3: TGTGCCAGCAGCTCACAGGGGAGGAGGGATGAAAAACTGTTTTTT.

The rearrangement joins TRBV10-3 to TRBJ1-5, with no clear D. Germline-derived CDR1 and CDR2 are ENHRY and SYGVKD. The CDR3 is 13 amino acids. Trimming took 9 bases from V and 3 from J, leaving 12 bases between them. CDR3 in amino acids: CAMGEGNNQPQHF. CDR3 coding DNA: TGTGCCATGGGAGAAGGGAACAATCAGCCCCAGCATTTT.

This rearrangement joins TRBV19 to TRBJ2-7; TRBD1 matches 10 bases. The CDR3 loop spans 15 amino acids. With V trimmed by 4 bases and J by 1 base, 4 bases remained unmatched. Germline CDR1 reads LNHDA; CDR2 reads SQIVND (reference sequence). CDR3 coding DNA: TGTGCCAGTAGTAGGTGGGACAGGGGTTCCTACGAGCAGTACTTC. The encoded protein is CASSRWDRGSYEQYF.

The V call is TRBV6-5, the J call TRBJ2-7; TRBD1 aligns across 8 bases. Trimming at V came to 8 bases and at J to 3 bases, leaving 9 bases not matched to a gene. The CDR3 is 14 amino acids. CDR1 and CDR2 from the germline V gene are MNHEY and SVGAGI. CDR3 region: CASRRDRKNYEQYF. CDR3 bases: TGTGCCAGCCGCCGGGACAGGAAGAACTACGAGCAGTACTTC.

This clone was seen a handful of times. The V gene is TRBV18, the J gene TRBJ1-2, with 8 bases lining up with TRBD1. With V trimmed by 5 bases and J by 5 bases, 4 bases remained unmatched. Per germline, CDR1 KGHSH and CDR2 LQKENI. This CDR3 is built from 13 residues. CDR3 in amino acids: CASSGQGVYGYTF. CDR3 DNA: TGTGCCAGCTCAGGACAGGGAGTATATGGCTACACCTTC.

The chain employs TRBV6-5 and TRBJ2-7; TRBD1 matches at 9 bases. Germline V CDR1 and CDR2: MNHEY, SVGAGI. V lost 6 bases to trimming and J lost 4 bases; unmatched junction nucleotides: 7. The CDR3 has 14 amino acids. In nucleotides, the CDR3 is TGTGCCAGCAGCGAGGGGACAGGGCGGTACGAGCAGTACTTC. Its translation: CASSEGTGRYEQYF.

The chain has TRBV6-4 and TRBJ2-2; 7 bases are a match to TRBD1. Losses at the gene ends were 0 bases for V and 2 bases for J; bases not matched to a gene: 3. There are 16 residues in the CDR3. Germline values: CDR1 MRHNA, CDR2 SNTAGT. CDR3 DNA: TGTGCCAGCAGTGACTCCGACAGGGTAAACACCGGGGAGCTGTTTTTT. It specifies CASSDSDRVNTGELFF.

The rearrangement joins TRBV7-2 to TRBJ2-5; TRBD1 aligns across 7 bases. This CDR3 contains 14 residues. The V gene's germline CDR1 is SGHTA and CDR2 FQGNSA. V trimming: 5 bases; J trimming: 2 bases; junction bases outside the gene matches: 5. CDR3 region: CASSLGGRQETQYF. Written as DNA, the CDR3 is TGTGCCAGCAGCCTAGGGGGCCGGCAAGAGACCCAGTACTTC.

This clone appeared a few times. The rearrangement joins TRBV15 to TRBJ2-7; 10 bases are a match to TRBD1. The CDR3 runs to 16 residues. Germline V lookup: CDR1 LNHNV, CDR2 YYDKDF (reference sequence). V lost 0 bases, J lost 6 bases, and 8 bases stayed unmatched. CDR3 loop: CATSRDYDRGRPEQYF. The CDR3 DNA reads TGTGCCACCAGCAGAGATTATGACAGGGGGCGGCCCGAGCAGTACTTC.

This clone came up a few times. The chain carries TRBV18 and TRBJ1-1, with D tentatively TRBD1 (5 bases). Germline values: CDR1 KGHSH, CDR2 LQKENI. Trimming shortened V by 0 bases and J by 11 bases, and 16 bases separated the two germline ends. CDR3 length: 14 amino acids. As DNA, the CDR3 is TGTGCCAGCTCACCACCGGGGCAGCCTCTGAGCGCTTTCTTT. The encoded protein is CASSPPGQPLSAFF.

This chain connects TRBV5-1 to TRBJ1-1; maybe TRBD1 (6 bases). CDR3 length: 17 residues. V lost 2 bases and J lost 1, with 18 bases in between. The V gene's germline CDR1 is SGHRS and CDR2 YFSETQ. The CDR3 DNA sequence: TGCGCCAGCAGCTTTGGCAGGGGAGTGGGTGCGAACACTGAAGCTTTCTTT. The encoded protein is CASSFGRGVGANTEAFF.

The rearrangement uses TRBV18 and TRBJ2-1; TRBD1 might be the D (6 bases). Trimming pared 3 bases from V and 5 bases from J, leaving 14 bases between. The CDR3 extends over 15 amino acids. Germline lookup yields CDR1 KGHSH and CDR2 LQKENI. The DNA for the CDR3 is TGTGCCAGCTCACCTCCGCAGGGGCGAGACAATGAGCAGTTCTTC. This codes for CASSPPQGRDNEQFF.

The chain couples TRBV7-3 to TRBJ1-1; TRBD1 matches 9 bases. The germline V gene has CDR1 SGHTA and CDR2 FQGTGA. Losses at the gene ends were 0 bases for V and 5 bases for J; bases not matched to a gene: 10. The CDR3 totals 17 residues. The CDR3 loop reads CASSLTTGGPLRTEAFF. Written as DNA, the CDR3 is TGTGCCAGCAGCTTAACAACAGGGGGCCCCCTGAGGACTGAAGCTTTCTTT.

This clone has only one observation. The chain is built from TRBV19 and TRBJ1-5, with 8 bases lining up with TRBD1. J gave up 6 bases and V 6 bases, and 10 bases lay outside the gene matches. This CDR3 comprises 15 residues. Germline CDR1 LNHDA, CDR2 SQIVND (reference sequence). This chain's CDR3 is CASSIGTGVGQPQHF. CDR3 DNA: TGTGCCAGTAGCATCGGGACAGGAGTCGGTCAGCCCCAGCATTTT.

The chain has TRBV5-1 and TRBJ2-3; 10 bases map to TRBD2. CDR1 and CDR2 from the germline V gene are SGHRS and YFSETQ. V was clipped by 3 bases and J by 1 base; unmatched bases: 5. The CDR3 runs to 16 residues. The DNA of the CDR3 is TGCGCCAGCAGCTATTACGGGACTAGCGGCACAGATACGCAGTATTTT. Amino acid sequence: CASSYYGTSGTDTQYF.

The sample holds one count of this clone. This chain uses TRBV5-4 with TRBJ2-7, with 10 positions matching TRBD1. The CDR3 loop spans 14 amino acids. Germline lookup yields CDR1 SGHNT and CDR2 YYREEE (reference sequence). V was clipped by 3 bases and J by 5 bases; unmatched bases: 5. CDR3 region: CASSWRDRGDEQYF. CDR3 nucleotide sequence: TGTGCCAGCAGCTGGAGGGACAGGGGAGACGAGCAGTACTTC.